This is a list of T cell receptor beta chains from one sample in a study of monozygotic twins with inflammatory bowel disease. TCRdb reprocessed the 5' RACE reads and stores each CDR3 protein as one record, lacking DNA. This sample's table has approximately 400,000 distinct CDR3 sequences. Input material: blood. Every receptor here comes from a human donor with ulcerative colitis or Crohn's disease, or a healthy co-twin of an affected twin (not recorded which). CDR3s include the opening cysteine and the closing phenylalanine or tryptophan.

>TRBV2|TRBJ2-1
CASSQITPGLAGERNNEQFF
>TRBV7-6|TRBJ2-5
CASSLGGLEAQYF
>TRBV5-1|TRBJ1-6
CASSLMPPAQSTNSPLHF
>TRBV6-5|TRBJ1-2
CASSSRQGARNGYTF
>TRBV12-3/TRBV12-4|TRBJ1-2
CASSFRDRDGYTF
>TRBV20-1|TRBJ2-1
CSARDEAFGLTYNEQFF
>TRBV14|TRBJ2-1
CASSPRLPSGGARNEQFF
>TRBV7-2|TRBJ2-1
CASSLRHPTWDEQFF
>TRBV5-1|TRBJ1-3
CASSLESTASGNTIYF
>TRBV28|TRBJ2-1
CASRSGTVGFYNEQFF
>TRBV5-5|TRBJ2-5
CASSLEFRRVGETQYF
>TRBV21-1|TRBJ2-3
CASSPPRAPFTDTQYF
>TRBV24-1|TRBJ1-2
CATSDGIHRGLNYGYTF
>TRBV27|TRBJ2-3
CASSLGLVTDTQYF
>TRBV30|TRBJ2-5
CAMEELGGETQYF
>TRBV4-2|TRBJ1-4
CASSQDGGAGEKLFF
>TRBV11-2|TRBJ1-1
CASSLNPGTNTEAFF
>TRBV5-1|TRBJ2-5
CASSVGYQETQYF
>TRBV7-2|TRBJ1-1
CASSLQTGTTEAFF
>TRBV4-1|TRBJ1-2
CASSQVVAGGQDGYTF
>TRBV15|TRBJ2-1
CATSREVGTGTSGRGKQFF
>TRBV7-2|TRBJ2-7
CASSSRDPGEQYF
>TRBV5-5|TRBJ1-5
CASSLEVGRGNQPQHF
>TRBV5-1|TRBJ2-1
CASSRNQAITYNEQFF
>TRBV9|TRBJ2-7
CASSGTGSEQYF
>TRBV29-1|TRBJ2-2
CSVEGLAGPNTGELFF
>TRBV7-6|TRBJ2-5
CASSLGAGQGLETQYF
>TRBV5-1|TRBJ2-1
CASSPWGSGSGEQFF
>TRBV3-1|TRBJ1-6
CASSLRGNNSPLHF
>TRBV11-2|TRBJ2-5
CASSLEAGVKGETQYF
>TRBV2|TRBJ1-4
CASSVSRYEKLFF
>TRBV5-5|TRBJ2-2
CASRAGTTKANTGELFF
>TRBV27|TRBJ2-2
CASSPSSVGELFF